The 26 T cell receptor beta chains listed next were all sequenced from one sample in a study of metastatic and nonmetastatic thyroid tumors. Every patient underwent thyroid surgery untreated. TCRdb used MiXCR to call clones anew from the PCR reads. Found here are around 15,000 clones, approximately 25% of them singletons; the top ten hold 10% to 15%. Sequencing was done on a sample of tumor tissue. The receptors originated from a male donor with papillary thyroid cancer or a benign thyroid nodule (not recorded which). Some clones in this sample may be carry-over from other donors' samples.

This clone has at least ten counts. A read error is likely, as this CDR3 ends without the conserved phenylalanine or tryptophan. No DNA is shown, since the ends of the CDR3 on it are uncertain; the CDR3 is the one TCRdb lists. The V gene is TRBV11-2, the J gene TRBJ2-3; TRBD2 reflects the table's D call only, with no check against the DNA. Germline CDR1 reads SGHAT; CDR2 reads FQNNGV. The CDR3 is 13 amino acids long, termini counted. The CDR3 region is CASSFGTYDTRYS.

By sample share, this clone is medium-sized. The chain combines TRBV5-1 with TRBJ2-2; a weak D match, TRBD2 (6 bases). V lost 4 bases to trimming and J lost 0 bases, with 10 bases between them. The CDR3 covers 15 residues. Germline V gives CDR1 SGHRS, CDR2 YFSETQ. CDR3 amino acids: CASSPGVSNTGELFF. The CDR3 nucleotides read TGCGCCAGCAGCCCGGGAGTCTCGAACACCGGGGAGCTGTTTTTT.

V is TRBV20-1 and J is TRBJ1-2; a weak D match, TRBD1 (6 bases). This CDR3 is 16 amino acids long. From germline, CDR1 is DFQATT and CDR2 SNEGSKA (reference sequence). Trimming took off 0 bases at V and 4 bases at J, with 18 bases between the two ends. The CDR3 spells CSARDQSRGAGYGYTF. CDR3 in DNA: TGCAGTGCTAGAGATCAATCCAGGGGCGCGGGCTATGGCTACACCTTC.

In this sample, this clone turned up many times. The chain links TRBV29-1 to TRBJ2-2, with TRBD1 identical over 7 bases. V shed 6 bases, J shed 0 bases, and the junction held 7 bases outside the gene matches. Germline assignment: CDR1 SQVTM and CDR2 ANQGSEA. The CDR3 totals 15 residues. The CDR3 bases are TGCAGCGTGGGGCTGACAGGGACGAACACCGGGGAGCTGTTTTTT. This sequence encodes CSVGLTGTNTGELFF.

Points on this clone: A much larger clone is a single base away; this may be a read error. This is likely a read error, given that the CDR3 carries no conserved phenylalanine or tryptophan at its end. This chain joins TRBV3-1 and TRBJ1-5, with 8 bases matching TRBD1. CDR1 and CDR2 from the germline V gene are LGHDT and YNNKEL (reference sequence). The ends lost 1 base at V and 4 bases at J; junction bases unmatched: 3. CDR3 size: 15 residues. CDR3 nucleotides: TGTGCCAGCAGCCAAGGTACAGGGGGGAATCAGCCCCAGCATTCT. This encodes CASSQGTGGNQPQHS.

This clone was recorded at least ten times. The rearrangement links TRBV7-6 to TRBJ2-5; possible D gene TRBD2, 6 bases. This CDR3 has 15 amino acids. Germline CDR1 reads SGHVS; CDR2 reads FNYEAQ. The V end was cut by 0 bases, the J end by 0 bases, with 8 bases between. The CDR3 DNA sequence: TGTGCCAGCAGCTTAGCGGGAGGACACCAAGAGACCCAGTACTTC. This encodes CASSLAGGHQETQYF.

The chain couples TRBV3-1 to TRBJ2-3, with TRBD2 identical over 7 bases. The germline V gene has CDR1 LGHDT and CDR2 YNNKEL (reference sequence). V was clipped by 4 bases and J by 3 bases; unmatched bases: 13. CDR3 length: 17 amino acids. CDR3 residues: CASSPSGAGMGTDTQYF. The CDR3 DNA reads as TGTGCCAGCAGCCCCTCGGGAGCGGGAATGGGGACAGATACGCAGTATTTT.

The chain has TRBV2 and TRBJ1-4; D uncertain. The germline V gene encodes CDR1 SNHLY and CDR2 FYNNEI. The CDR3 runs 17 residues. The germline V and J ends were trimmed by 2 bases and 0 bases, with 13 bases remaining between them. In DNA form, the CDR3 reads TGTGCCAGCAGTGAACGATCGCAGGCTGCAACTAATGAAAAACTGTTTTTT. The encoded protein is CASSERSQAATNEKLFF.

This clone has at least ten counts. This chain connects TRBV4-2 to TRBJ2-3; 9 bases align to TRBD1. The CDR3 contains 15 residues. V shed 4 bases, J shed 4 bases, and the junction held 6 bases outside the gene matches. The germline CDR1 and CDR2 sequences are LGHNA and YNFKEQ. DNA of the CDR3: TGTGCCAGCAGCCCAACAGGGGGCCCCTCAGATACGCAGTATTTT. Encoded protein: CASSPTGGPSDTQYF.

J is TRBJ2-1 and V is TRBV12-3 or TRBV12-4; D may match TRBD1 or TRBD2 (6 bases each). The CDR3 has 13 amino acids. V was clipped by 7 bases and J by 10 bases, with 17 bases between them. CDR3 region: CASIPVRGLEQFF. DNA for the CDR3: TGTGCCAGCATCCCAGTTCGGGGGCTCGAGCAGTTCTTC.

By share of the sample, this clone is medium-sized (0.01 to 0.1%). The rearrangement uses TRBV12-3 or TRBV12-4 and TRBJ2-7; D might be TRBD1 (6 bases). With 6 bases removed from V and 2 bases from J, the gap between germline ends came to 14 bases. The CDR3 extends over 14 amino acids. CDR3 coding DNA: TGTGCCAGCAGCCGGACAGAACCTCCCTACGAGCAGTACTTC. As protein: CASSRTEPPYEQYF.

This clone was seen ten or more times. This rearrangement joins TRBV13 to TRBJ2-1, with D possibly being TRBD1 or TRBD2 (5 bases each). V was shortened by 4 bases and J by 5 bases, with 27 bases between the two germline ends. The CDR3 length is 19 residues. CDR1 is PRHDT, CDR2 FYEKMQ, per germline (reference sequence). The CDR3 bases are TGTGCCAGCAGCTCAAAGTTGGGGGAAGCTAGGCTAGTGGACAATGAGCAGTTCTTC. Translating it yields CASSSKLGEARLVDNEQFF.

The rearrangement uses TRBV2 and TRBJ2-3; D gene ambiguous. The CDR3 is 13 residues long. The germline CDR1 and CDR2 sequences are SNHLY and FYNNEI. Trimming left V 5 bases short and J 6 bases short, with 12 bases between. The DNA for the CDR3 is TGTGCCAGCAGTTCGGCGGCCGGGGATACGCAGTATTTT. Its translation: CASSSAAGDTQYF.

CDR3 sequence (DNA): TGTGCCAGCCGAGAGGGGGCTCTGAACACCGGGGAGCTGTTTTTT. It codes for CASREGALNTGELFF. This chain uses TRBV6-2 or TRBV6-3 with TRBJ2-2; 7 bases fit TRBD1. Germline CDR1 reads MNHEY; CDR2 reads SVGEGT. Trimming removed 8 bases from V and 1 base from J; junction bases left unmatched: 7. The CDR3 loop spans 15 amino acids.

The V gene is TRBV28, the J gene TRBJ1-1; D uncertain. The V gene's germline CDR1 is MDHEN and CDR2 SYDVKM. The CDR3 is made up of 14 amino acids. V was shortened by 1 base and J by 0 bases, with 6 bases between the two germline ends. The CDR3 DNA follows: TGTGCCAGCAGTTTATTACAGTTGAACACTGAAGCTTTCTTT. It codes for CASSLLQLNTEAFF.

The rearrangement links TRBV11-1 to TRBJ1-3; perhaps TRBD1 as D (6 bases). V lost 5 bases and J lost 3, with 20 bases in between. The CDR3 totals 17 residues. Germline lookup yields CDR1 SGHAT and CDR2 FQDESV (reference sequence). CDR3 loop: CASSGEIGAGVGNTIYF. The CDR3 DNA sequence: TGTGCCAGCAGCGGGGAAATAGGTGCAGGGGTTGGAAACACCATATATTTT. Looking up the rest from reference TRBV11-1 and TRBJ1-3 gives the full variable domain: EAEVAQSPRYKITEKSQAVAFWCDPISGHATLYWYRQILGQGPELLVQFQDESVVDDSQLPKDRFSAERLKGVDSTLKIQPAELGDSAMYLCASSGEIGAGVGNTIYFGEGSWLTVV.

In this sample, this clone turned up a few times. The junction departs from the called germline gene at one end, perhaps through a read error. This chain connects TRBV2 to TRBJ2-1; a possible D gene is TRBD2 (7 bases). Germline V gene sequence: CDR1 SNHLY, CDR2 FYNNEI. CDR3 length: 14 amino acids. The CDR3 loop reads CASHRTRGNNEKFF. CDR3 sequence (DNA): TGTGCCAGTCATAGGACTAGGGGGAACAATGAGAAGTTCTTC. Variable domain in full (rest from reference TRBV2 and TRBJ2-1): EPEVTQTPSHQVTQMGQEVILRCVPISNHLYFYWYRQILGQKVEFLVSFYNNEISEKSEIFDDQFSVERPDGSNFTLKIRSTKLEDSAMYFCASHRTRGNNEKFFGPGTRLTVL.

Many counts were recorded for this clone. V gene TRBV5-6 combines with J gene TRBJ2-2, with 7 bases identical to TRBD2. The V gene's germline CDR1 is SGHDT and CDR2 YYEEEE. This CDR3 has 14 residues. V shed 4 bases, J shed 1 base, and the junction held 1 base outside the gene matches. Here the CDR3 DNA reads TGTGCCAGCAGCCGCGGGGGGAACACCGGGGAGCTGTTTTTT. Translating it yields CASSRGGNTGELFF.

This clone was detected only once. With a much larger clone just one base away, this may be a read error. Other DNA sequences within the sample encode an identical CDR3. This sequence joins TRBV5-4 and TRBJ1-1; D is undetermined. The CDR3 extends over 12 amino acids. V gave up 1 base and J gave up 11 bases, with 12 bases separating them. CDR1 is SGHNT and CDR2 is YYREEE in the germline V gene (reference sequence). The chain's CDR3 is CASSLNRDEAFF. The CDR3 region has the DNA TGTGCCAGCAGCTTGAACAGAGACGAGGCTTTCTTT.

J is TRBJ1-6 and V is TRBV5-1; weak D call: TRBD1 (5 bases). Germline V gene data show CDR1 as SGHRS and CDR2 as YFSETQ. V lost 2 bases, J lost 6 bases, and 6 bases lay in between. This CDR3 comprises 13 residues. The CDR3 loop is CASSLQVNSPLHF. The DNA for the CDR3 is TGCGCCAGCAGCTTACAGGTTAATTCACCCCTCCACTTT. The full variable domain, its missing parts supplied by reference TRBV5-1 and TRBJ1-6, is KAGVTQTPRYLIKTRGQQVTLSCSPISGHRSVSWYQQTPGQGLQFLFEYFSETQRNKGNFPGRFSGRQFSNSRSEMNVSTLELGDSALYLCASSLQVNSPLHFGNGTRLTVT.

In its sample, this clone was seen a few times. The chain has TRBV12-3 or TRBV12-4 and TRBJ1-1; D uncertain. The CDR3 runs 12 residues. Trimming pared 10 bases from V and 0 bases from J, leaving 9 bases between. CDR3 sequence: CATLGVNTEAFF. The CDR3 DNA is TGTGCCACCCTCGGGGTGAACACTGAAGCTTTCTTT.

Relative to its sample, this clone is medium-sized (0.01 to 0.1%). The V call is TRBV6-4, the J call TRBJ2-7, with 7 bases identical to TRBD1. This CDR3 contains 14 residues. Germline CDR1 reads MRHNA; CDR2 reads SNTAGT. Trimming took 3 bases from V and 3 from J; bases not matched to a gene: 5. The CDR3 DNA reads TGTGCCAGCAGTGAAGGGGCAGGGGGCTACGAGCAGTACTTC. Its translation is CASSEGAGGYEQYF.

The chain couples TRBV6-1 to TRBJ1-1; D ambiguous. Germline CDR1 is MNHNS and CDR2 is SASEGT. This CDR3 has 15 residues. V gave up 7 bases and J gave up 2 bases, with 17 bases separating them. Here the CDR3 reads CASIPAAWCNTEAFF. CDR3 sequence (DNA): TGTGCCAGCATCCCAGCCGCGTGGTGTAACACTGAAGCTTTCTTT.

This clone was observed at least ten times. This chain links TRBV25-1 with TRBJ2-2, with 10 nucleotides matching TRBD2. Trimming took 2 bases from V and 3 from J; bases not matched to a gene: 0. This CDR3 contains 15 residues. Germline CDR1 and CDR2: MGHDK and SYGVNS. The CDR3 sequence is CASSELAGDTGELFF. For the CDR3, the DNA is TGTGCCAGCAGTGAACTAGCGGGGGACACCGGGGAGCTGTTTTTT.

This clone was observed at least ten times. The CDR3 region is CASSLAPNQPQHF. The DNA for the CDR3 is TGTGCCAGCAGCTTGGCACCGAATCAGCCCCAGCATTTT. The chain carries TRBV5-4 and TRBJ1-5, with D unresolved. Looked up from germline, CDR1 is SGHNT and CDR2 is YYREEE (reference sequence). The CDR3 length is 13 residues. Trimming removed 0 bases from V and 4 bases from J, with 5 bases in between.

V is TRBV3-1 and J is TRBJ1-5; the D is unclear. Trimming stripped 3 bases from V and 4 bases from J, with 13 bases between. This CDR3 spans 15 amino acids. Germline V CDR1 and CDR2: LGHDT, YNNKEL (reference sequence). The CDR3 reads CASSHNYYGNQPQHF. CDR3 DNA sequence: TGTGCCAGCAGCCATAATTACTACGGTAATCAGCCCCAGCATTTT.